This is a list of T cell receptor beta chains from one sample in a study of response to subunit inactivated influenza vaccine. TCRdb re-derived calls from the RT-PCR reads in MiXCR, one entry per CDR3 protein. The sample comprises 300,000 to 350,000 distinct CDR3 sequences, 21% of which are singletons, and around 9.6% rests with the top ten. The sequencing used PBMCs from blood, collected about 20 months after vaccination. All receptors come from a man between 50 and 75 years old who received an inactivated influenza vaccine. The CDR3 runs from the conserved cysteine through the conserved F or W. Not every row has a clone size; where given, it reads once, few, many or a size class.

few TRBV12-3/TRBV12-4 CASSLSRGRWVSNEQFF
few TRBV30 CAWSVGRHTEAFF
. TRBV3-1 CASSQGHPGGGQETQYF
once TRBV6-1 CASRNRGHLMGERYF
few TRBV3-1 CASSPGLSQETQYF
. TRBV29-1 CSALAAMGGYGYTF
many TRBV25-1 CPWGENNQPQHF
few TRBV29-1 CSVELLRDGTYEQYF
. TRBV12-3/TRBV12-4 CASIEGQLTSETYNSPLHF
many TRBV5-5 CASSLELQGNTEAFF
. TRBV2 CANIQLAGGFYEQYF
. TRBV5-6 CASSLSGTELGQPQHF
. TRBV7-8 CASSSGRMNYNSPLHF
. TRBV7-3 CASSLSGTGGARITEAFF
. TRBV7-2 CASSRRDSENYGYTF
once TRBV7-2 CASSSSYHEQYF
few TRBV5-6 CASSPDPQGGTEAFF
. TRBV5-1 CASSLAPGPQETQYF
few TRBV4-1 CASSLDRAGAGDEQFF
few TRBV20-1 CSARETGRGPQHF
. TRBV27 CASSVSGLGEQYF
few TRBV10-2 CASSEDPTGRNTGELFF
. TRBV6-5 CASGWDEQFF
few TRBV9 CASSVGQTANSYEQYF
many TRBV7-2 CASSLRDQPQHF
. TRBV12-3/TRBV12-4 CASTRGVLSYEQYF
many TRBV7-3 CASSRDSSYNEQFF
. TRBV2 CASSDLLNSYEQYF
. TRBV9 CASTIGGGASGANVLTF
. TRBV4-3 CASSQEIAGATDTQYF
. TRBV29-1 CSAKYGRTNTGELFF
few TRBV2 CASSEALWRTGRNYGYTF
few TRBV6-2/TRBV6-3 CASSPGTADYYEQYF
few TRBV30 CAWRLRQRGLNTGELFF
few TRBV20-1 CSARVPGTGEYSPLHF
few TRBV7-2 CASSPTRAGTSGAYNEQFF
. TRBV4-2 CASSRIFALAGGPPYNEQFF
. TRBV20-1 CSARQGNREKLFF
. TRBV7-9 CASTKGGSNQPQHF
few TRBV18 CASSSRDSTNTGELFF
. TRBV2 CASRGNTQYF
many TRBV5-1 CASSAQGNYGYTF
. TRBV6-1 CASSPTEISYEQYF
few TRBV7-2 CAAGLGGDTQYF
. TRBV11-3 CASSTRTGAPPLHF
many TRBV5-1 CASSSPSRYNEQFF
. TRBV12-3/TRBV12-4 CASSLAYGQGTEKLFF
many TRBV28 CASRRDLSNQPQHF
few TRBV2 CASTVGRLSGGYGYTF
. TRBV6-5 CASSSQGILGGYTF
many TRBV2 CASAPDSYSNQPQHF
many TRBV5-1 CASSLEVWDRGRNTEAFF
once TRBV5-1 CASSETLIAGGPYEQYF
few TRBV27 CASRKTGIRDWNTEAFF
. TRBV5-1 CASSSAGGRDTEAFF
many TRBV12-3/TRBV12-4 CASSTLAGVPQDEQFF
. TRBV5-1 CASSRGTRGGELFF